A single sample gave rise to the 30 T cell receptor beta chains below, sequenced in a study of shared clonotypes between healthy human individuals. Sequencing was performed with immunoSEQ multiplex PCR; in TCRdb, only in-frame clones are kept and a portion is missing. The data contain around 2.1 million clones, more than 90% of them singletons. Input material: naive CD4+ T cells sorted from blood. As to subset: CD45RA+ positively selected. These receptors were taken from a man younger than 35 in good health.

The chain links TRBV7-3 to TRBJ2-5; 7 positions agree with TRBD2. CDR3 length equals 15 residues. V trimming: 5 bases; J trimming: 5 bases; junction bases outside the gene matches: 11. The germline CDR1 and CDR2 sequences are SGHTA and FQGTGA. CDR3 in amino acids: CASSRRAGPGETQYF. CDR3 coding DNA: TGTGCCAGCAGCCGAAGAGCGGGGCCGGGGGAGACCCAGTACTTC.

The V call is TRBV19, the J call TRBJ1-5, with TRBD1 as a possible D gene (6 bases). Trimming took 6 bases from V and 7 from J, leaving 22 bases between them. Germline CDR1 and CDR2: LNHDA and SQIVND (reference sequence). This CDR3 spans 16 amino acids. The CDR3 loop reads CASRTTGTPGIQPQHF. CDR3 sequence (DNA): TGTGCCAGTAGGACTACCGGGACACCGGGGATCCAGCCCCAGCATTTT.

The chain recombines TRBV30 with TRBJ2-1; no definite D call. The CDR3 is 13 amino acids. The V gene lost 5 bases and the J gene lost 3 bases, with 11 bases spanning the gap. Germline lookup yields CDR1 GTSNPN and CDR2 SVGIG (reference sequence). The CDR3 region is CAWVDLHYNEQFF. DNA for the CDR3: TGTGCCTGGGTAGACCTTCACTACAATGAGCAGTTCTTC.

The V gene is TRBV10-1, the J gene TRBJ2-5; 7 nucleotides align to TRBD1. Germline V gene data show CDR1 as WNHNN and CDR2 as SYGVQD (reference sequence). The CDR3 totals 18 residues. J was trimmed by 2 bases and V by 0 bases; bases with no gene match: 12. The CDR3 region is CASSESWGTVRGQETQYF. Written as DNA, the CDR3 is TGCGCCAGCAGTGAGTCTTGGGGGACAGTGAGGGGGCAAGAGACCCAGTACTTC.

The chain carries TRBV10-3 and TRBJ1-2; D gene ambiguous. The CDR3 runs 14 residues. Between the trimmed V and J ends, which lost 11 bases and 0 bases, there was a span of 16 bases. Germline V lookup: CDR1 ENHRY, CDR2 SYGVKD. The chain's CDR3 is CASSGVVANYGYTF. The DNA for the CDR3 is TGTGCCTCCAGTGGAGTAGTGGCTAACTATGGCTACACCTTC.

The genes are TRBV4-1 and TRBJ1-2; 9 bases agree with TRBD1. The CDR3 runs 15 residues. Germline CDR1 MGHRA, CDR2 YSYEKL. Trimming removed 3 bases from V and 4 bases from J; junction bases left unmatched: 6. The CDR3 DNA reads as TGCGCCAGCAGCCAGCCGGGACAGGGTACCTATGGCTACACCTTC. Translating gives CASSQPGQGTYGYTF.

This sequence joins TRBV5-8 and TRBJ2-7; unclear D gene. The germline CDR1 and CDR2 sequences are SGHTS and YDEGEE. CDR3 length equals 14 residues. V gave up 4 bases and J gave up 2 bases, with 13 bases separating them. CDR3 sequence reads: CASSQTITTYEQYF. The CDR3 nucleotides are TGTGCCAGCAGCCAGACCATAACAACCTACGAGCAGTACTTC.

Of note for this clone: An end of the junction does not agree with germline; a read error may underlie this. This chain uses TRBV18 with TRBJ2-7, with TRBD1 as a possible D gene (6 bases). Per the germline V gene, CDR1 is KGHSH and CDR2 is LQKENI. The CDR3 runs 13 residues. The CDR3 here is CASSPGQIQQFLF. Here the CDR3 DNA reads TGTGCCAGCTCACCAGGACAGATCCAACAGTTCTTATTC.

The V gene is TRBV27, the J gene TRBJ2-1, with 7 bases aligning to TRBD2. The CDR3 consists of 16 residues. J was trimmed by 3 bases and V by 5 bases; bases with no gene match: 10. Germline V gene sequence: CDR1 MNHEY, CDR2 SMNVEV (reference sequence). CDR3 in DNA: TGTGCCAGCAGTCACACTTCTAGCGGAAACTACAATGAGCAGTTCTTC. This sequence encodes CASSHTSSGNYNEQFF.

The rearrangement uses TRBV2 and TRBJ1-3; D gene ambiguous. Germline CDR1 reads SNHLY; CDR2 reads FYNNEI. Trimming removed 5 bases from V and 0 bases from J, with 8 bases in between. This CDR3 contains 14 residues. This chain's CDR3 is CASSPEGSGNTIYF. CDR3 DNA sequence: TGTGCCAGCAGTCCGGAAGGCTCTGGAAACACCATATATTTT.

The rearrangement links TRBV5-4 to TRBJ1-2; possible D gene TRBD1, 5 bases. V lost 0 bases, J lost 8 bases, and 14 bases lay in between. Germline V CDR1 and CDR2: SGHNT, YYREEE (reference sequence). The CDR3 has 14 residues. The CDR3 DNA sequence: TGTGCCAGCAGCTTGGAGTCCGGGACGCCGGGCTACACCTTC. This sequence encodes CASSLESGTPGYTF.

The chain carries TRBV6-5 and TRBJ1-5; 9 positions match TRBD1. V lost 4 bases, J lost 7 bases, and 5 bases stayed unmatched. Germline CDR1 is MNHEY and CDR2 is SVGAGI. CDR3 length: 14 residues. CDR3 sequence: CASSLTGGGQPQHF. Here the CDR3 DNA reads TGTGCCAGCAGTTTAACAGGGGGCGGGCAGCCCCAGCATTTT.

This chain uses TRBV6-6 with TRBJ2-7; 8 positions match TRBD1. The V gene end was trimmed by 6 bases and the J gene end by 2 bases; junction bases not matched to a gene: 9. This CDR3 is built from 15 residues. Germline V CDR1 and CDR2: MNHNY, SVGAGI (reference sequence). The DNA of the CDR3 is TGTGCCAGCAGCCCCCCCCTCAGGGGGCCCTACGAGCAGTACTTC. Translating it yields CASSPPLRGPYEQYF.

CDR3: CASSLARWQSYEQYF. The CDR3 coding sequence is TGTGCCAGCAGCTTAGCCCGGTGGCAGTCCTACGAGCAGTACTTC. V and J are TRBV11-2 and TRBJ2-7; the D is unclear. Per the germline V gene, CDR1 is SGHAT and CDR2 is FQNNGV. This CDR3 contains 15 residues. Trimming stripped 1 base from V and 1 base from J, with 11 bases between.

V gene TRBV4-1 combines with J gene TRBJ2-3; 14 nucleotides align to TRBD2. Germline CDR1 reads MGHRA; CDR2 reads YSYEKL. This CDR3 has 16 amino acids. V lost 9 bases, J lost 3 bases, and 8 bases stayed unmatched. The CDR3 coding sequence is TGCGCCAGTACGACTAGCGGGGGGGCGAGGACAGATACGCAGTATTTT. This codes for CASTTSGGARTDTQYF.

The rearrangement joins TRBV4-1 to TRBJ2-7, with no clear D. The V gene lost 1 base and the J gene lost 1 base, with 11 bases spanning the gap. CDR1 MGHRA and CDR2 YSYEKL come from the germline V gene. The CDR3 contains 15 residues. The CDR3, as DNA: TGCGCCAGCAGCCAAGGGCTAGGCCCTTCCTACGAGCAGTACTTC. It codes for CASSQGLGPSYEQYF.

Here the CDR3 reads CASSATTSGGTDTQYF. CDR3 in DNA: TGTGCCAGTAGTGCTACGACTAGCGGGGGGACAGATACGCAGTATTTT. The genes are TRBV19 and TRBJ2-3; 13 bases match TRBD2. The CDR3 sequence is 16 residues long. Unmatched junction bases numbered 5, after V lost 5 bases and J lost 3 bases. Germline loops: CDR1 LNHDA, CDR2 SQIVND (reference sequence).

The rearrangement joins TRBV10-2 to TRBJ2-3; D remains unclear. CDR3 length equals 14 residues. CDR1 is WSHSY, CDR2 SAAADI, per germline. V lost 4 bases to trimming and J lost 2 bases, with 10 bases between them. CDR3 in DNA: TGCGCCAGCAGTGCGGGCAGTAACACAGATACGCAGTATTTT. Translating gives CASSAGSNTDTQYF.

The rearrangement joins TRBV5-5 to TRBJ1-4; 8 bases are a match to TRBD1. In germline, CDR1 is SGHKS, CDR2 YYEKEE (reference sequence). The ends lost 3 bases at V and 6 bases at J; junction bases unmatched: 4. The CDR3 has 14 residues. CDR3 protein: CASSSQGDYEKLFF. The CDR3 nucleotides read TGTGCCAGCAGCTCACAGGGGGACTATGAAAAACTGTTTTTT.

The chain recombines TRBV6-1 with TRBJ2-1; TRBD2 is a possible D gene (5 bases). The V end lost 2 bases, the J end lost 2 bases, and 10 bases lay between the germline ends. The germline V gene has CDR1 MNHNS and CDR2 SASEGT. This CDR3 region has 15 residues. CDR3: CASSERWEPYNEQFF. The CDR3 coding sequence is TGTGCCAGCAGTGAAAGGTGGGAGCCCTACAATGAGCAGTTCTTC.

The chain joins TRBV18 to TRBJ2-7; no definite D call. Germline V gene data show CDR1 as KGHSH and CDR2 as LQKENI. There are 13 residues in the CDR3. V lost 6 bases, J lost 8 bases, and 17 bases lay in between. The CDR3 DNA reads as TGTGCCAGCTCCCTTGGAAAGGAGTTTAAGCAGTACTTC. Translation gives CASSLGKEFKQYF.

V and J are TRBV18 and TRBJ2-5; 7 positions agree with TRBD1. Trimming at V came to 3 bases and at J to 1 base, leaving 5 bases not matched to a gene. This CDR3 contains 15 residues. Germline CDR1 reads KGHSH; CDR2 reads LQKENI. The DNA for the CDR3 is TGTGCCAGCTCACCTCTGACAGGGACCCAAGAGACCCAGTACTTC. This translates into CASSPLTGTQETQYF.

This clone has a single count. CDR3: CASSRTDSPFPYEQYF. The DNA for the CDR3 is TGTGCCAGCAGCCGAACCGACAGTCCCTTTCCGTACGAGCAGTACTTC. The chain couples TRBV7-6 to TRBJ2-7; possible D gene TRBD1, 5 bases. Trimming cost V 5 bases and J 4 bases, with 21 bases left between them. This CDR3 has 16 residues. Germline-derived CDR1 and CDR2 are SGHVS and FNYEAQ.

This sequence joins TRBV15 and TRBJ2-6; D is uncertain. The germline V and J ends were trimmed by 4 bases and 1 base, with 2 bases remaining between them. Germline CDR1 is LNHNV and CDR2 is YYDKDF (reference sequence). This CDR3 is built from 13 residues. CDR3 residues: CATSNSGANVLTF. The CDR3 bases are TGTGCCACCAGCAATTCTGGGGCCAACGTCCTGACTTTC.

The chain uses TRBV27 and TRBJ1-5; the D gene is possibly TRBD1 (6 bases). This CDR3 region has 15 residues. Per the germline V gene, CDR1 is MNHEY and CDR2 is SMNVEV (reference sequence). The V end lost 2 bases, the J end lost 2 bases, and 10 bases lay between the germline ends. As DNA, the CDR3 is TGTGCCAGCAGTTTACTGGCAGGGGGCAATCAGCCCCAGCATTTT. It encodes CASSLLAGGNQPQHF.

CDR3 sequence reads: CASSERGTGGNEQFF. The CDR3 DNA is TGTGCCAGCAGTGAACGCGGGACAGGGGGAAATGAGCAGTTCTTC. The rearrangement uses TRBV6-1 and TRBJ2-1; 11 bases map to TRBD1. The CDR3 runs to 15 residues. J was trimmed by 7 bases and V by 2 bases; bases with no gene match: 4. Germline loops: CDR1 MNHNS, CDR2 SASEGT.

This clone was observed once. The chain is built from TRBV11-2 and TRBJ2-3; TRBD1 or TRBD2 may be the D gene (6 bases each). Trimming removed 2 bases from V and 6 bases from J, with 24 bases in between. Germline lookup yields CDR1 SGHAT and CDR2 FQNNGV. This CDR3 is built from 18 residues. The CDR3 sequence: CASSLTGGQSYIIDTQYF. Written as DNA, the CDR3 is TGTGCCAGCAGCTTAACTGGGGGGCAGTCCTATATTATCGATACGCAGTATTTT.

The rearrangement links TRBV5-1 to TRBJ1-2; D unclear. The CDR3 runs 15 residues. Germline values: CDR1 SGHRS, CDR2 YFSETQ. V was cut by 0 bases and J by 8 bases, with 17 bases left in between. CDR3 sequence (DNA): TGCGCCAGCAGCTTGGCATGGACCGGAGGAGAAGGCTACACCTTC. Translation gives CASSLAWTGGEGYTF.

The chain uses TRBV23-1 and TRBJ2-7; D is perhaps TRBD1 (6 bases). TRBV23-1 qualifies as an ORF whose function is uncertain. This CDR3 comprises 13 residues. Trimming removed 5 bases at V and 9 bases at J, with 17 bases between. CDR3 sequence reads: CASSKDQGKGQYF. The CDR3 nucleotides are TGCGCCAGCAGTAAAGATCAGGGGAAAGGGCAGTACTTC.

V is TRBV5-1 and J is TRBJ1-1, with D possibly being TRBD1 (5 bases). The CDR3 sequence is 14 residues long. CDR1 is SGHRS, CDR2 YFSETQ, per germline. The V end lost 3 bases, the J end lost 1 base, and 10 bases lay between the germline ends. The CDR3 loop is CASSWDGANTEAFF. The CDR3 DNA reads TGCGCCAGCAGCTGGGACGGGGCGAACACTGAAGCTTTCTTT.